One sample yielded the 10 T cell receptor beta chains listed below, sequenced in a study of cytomegalovirus exposure and HLA in healthy donors listed by TCRdb under 2017. The library relied on the immunoSEQ multiplex PCR assay. What TCRdb holds here is the immuneACCESS table cut down to in-frame rearrangements. Part of the clones is not present; checked against another copy, under half of the missing clones reflect an unresolved V gene, and the others are unexplained. The sample table lists 130,000 to 150,000 clones, 84% of them with a count of one. Of the sample, 1.4% falls within the top ten clones. The sample taken for sequencing was PBMCs. The receptors here all came from a woman aged 30 to 39 in good health and CMV-seronegative.

This clone occurred once. The rearrangement uses TRBV15 and TRBJ2-7; D uncertain. Germline V CDR1 and CDR2: LNHNV, YYDKDF (reference sequence). The V and J ends lost 1 base and 1 base respectively, with 14 bases between them. CDR3 length equals 16 residues. The CDR3: CATSRGAQGRSYEQYF. For the CDR3, the DNA is TGTGCCACCAGCAGAGGGGCTCAAGGCAGGTCCTACGAGCAGTACTTC.

In its sample, this clone was seen once. The V and J genes are TRBV2 and TRBJ1-5, with TRBD1 matching over 7 bases. Germline CDR1 and CDR2: SNHLY and FYNNEI. V lost 5 bases, J lost 7 bases, and 8 bases stayed unmatched. This CDR3 comprises 14 residues. CDR3 coding DNA: TGTGCCAGCAGTTCAGACAGGGCGGGGCAGCCCCAGCATTTT. It codes for CASSSDRAGQPQHF.

The chain has TRBV19 and TRBJ1-5; weak D call: TRBD1 (5 bases). Trimming removed 9 bases from V and 2 bases from J, with 14 bases in between. There are 14 residues in the CDR3. The V gene's germline CDR1 is LNHDA and CDR2 SQIVND (reference sequence). CDR3 sequence: CASSAGQGNQPQHF. As DNA, the CDR3 is TGTGCCAGCTCGGCGGGGCAGGGCAATCAGCCCCAGCATTTT.

V usage is TRBV29-1 and J usage is TRBJ1-1, with TRBD1 identical over 8 bases. Unmatched junction bases numbered 6, after V lost 7 bases and J lost 2 bases. CDR3 length: 13 amino acids. CDR1 and CDR2 (germline): SQVTM, ANQGSEA. The CDR3 DNA follows: TGCAGCGGACGGACAGGGAGAAACACTGAAGCTTTCTTT. This codes for CSGRTGRNTEAFF. Full variable domain (missing parts from reference TRBV29-1 and TRBJ1-1): SAVISQKPSRDICQRGTSLTIQCQVDSQVTMMFWYRQQPGQSLTLIATANQGSEATYESGFVIDKFPISRPNLTFSTLTVSNMSPEDSSIYLCSGRTGRNTEAFFGQGTRLTVV.

The rearrangement links TRBV9 to TRBJ2-1; 7 bases are a match to TRBD2. The CDR3 spans 14 residues. CDR1 SGDLS and CDR2 YYNGEE come from the germline V gene. Germline trimming cut 2 bases from V and 5 bases from J; bases unmatched to any gene: 4. The CDR3 spells CASSVGTTNNEQFF. The CDR3 DNA reads as TGTGCCAGCAGCGTGGGGACTACTAACAATGAGCAGTTCTTC.

The rearrangement joins TRBV28 to TRBJ1-2; 12 bases are a match to TRBD1. This CDR3 contains 15 residues. Trimming cost V 5 bases and J 5 bases; bases outside gene matches: 6. Germline V gene data show CDR1 as MDHEN and CDR2 as SYDVKM. CDR3 nucleotide sequence: TGTGCCAGCAGTCTTGGGGACAGGGGGCCTTATGGCTACACCTTC. Encoded protein: CASSLGDRGPYGYTF.

The J gene is TRBJ1-2, the V gene TRBV13, with 9 bases aligning to TRBD1. This CDR3 has 15 amino acids. V was pared by 4 bases and J by 8 bases, with 11 bases of the junction left unmatched. Per germline, CDR1 PRHDT and CDR2 FYEKMQ (reference sequence). The CDR3 sequence is CASSSIPTGGAGYTF. DNA of the CDR3: TGTGCCAGCAGCTCGATTCCTACAGGGGGCGCGGGCTACACCTTC.

The V and J genes are TRBV2 and TRBJ2-7; TRBD1 matches at 7 bases. The CDR3 loop spans 15 amino acids. Per germline, CDR1 SNHLY and CDR2 FYNNEI. V lost 8 bases, J lost 3 bases, and 13 bases stayed unmatched. CDR3 coding DNA: TGTGCCAGCTCCCCCGAGGGGGCTGTCGGCTACGAGCAGTACTTC. Amino acids: CASSPEGAVGYEQYF.

V usage is TRBV18 and J usage is TRBJ2-7; no reliable D call. The CDR3 totals 13 residues. Germline CDR1 is KGHSH and CDR2 is LQKENI. V was shortened by 0 bases and J by 12 bases, with 15 bases between the two germline ends. CDR3 in amino acids: CASSPPERRLLYF. The CDR3 DNA is TGTGCCAGCTCACCACCGGAAAGGCGGCTTCTGTACTTC.

CDR3 region: CASSSKSGAYGYTF. The CDR3 DNA reads TGTGCCAGCAGCTCAAAAAGCGGGGCTTATGGCTACACCTTC. This sequence joins TRBV5-4 and TRBJ1-2, with a weak D call TRBD1 (5 bases). CDR1 is SGHNT and CDR2 is YYREEE in the germline V gene (reference sequence). V gave up 3 bases and J gave up 5 bases, with 14 bases separating them. This CDR3 contains 14 residues.